This passage covers 11 T cell receptor beta chains from one sample sequenced in a study of blood T cell repertoires in COVID-19 (TCRdb year 2020). Library preparation employed the immunoSEQ multiplex PCR assay. The source is immuneACCESS, and TCRdb retained only in-frame sequences with V and J called. Part of the clones is not carried over; for the studies checked, unresolved V genes explain less than half of this, and the remainder is unexplained. In all, the sample holds under 150,000 clones, and about 88% of those were seen once. Jointly, the top ten make up 3% to 3.5% of the sample. The sequencing sample was made of peripheral blood. These receptors all come from a man between 40 and 49 years old with acute or convalescent COVID-19.

The chain uses TRBV14 and TRBJ2-6, with 9 bases matching TRBD1. The germline CDR1 and CDR2 sequences are SGHDN and FVKESK. Germline trimming cut 5 bases from V and 0 bases from J; bases unmatched to any gene: 17. CDR3 size: 21 residues. The CDR3 reads CASSEKSRPGTGRSGANVLTF. The CDR3 DNA reads TGTGCCAGCAGCGAGAAAAGCCGCCCCGGGACAGGGCGCTCTGGGGCCAACGTCCTGACTTTC.

The V gene is TRBV5-1, the J gene TRBJ2-3, with 9 bases matching TRBD2. The CDR3 extends over 18 amino acids. V lost 0 bases, J lost 0 bases, and 8 bases stayed unmatched. Germline V gene data show CDR1 as SGHRS and CDR2 as YFSETQ. CDR3 sequence: CASSLAASGVPSTDTQYF. CDR3 coding DNA: TGCGCCAGCAGCTTGGCGGCTAGCGGGGTGCCTAGCACAGATACGCAGTATTTT.

This clone has just a few counts. The V call is TRBV7-2, the J call TRBJ1-5; D possibly corresponds to TRBD1 (6 bases). With 2 bases removed from V and 3 bases from J, the gap between germline ends came to 8 bases. The CDR3 contains 14 residues. CDR1 SGHTA and CDR2 FQGNSA come from the germline V gene. This CDR3 reads CASSLSGDNQPQHF. CDR3 DNA sequence: TGTGCCAGCAGCTTATCAGGGGACAATCAGCCCCAGCATTTT. The full variable domain, with the rest looked up from reference TRBV7-2 and TRBJ1-5, is GAGVSQSPSNKVTEKGKDVELRCDPISGHTALYWYRQSLGQGLEFLIYFQGNSAPDKSGLPSDRFSAERTGGSVSTLTIQRTQQEDSAVYLCASSLSGDNQPQHFGDGTRLSIL.

V gene TRBV4-2 combines with J gene TRBJ2-7; 7 bases fit TRBD1. This CDR3 has 13 residues. Losses at the gene ends were 6 bases for V and 4 bases for J; bases not matched to a gene: 6. Per germline, CDR1 LGHNA and CDR2 YNFKEQ. For the CDR3, the DNA is TGTGCCAGCAGTCGAGACAGGGTTTACGAGCAGTACTTC. Its translation is CASSRDRVYEQYF.

This chain joins TRBV18 and TRBJ2-7; the match to TRBD2 covers 12 bases. The CDR3 is made up of 16 amino acids. The junction had 9 bases not matched to a gene; V was cut back by 4 bases and J by 5 bases. Germline V gene data show CDR1 as KGHSH and CDR2 as LQKENI. CDR3 in amino acids: CASSLLLAGGSNEQYF. The DNA of the CDR3 is TGTGCCAGCTCACTCCTTCTAGCGGGGGGGTCCAACGAGCAGTACTTC. The whole variable domain, filled in from reference TRBV18 and TRBJ2-7, reads NAGVMQNPRHLVRRRGQEARLRCSPMKGHSHVYWYRQLPEEGLKFMVYLQKENIIDESGMPKERFSAEFPKEGPSILRIQQVVRGDSAAYFCASSLLLAGGSNEQYFGPGTRLTVT.

The rearrangement joins TRBV7-2 to TRBJ1-2, with TRBD1 matching 10 bases. Germline V CDR1 and CDR2: SGHTA, FQGNSA. V lost 2 bases and J lost 3; bases outside the gene matches: 3. The CDR3 spans 15 residues. CDR3 loop: CASSLWGTGDYGYTF. DNA of the CDR3: TGTGCCAGCAGCTTATGGGGGACAGGGGACTATGGCTACACCTTC.

This chain connects TRBV30 to TRBJ1-4; D call uncertain. From germline, CDR1 is GTSNPN and CDR2 SVGIG (reference sequence). CDR3 length equals 13 residues. V lost 6 bases, J lost 0 bases, and 8 bases lay in between. CDR3 bases: TGTGCCTGTAGCAGTGCAACTAATGAAAAACTGTTTTTT. Protein sequence: CACSSATNEKLFF.

The J gene is TRBJ2-3, the V gene TRBV20-1, with 10 positions matching TRBD1. The V and J ends lost 6 bases and 4 bases, in that order; junction bases with no gene match: 10. CDR3 length equals 15 residues. CDR1 and CDR2 (germline): DFQATT, SNEGSKA (reference sequence). This chain's CDR3 is CSASRQGAIADTQYF. The CDR3 nucleotides read TGCAGTGCCAGTCGACAGGGGGCGATAGCAGATACGCAGTATTTT.

This clone came up a few times. The junction does not match germline at one end; this may be a read error. V gene TRBV7-2 combines with J gene TRBJ2-3, with D unclear. The CDR3 length is 13 residues. In germline, CDR1 is SGHTA, CDR2 FQGNSA. CDR3 region: CASSLVPADTQYF. For the CDR3, the DNA is TGTGCCAGTAGCTTAGTCCCAGCAGATACGCAGTATTTT.

This clone was observed a handful of times. This chain connects TRBV5-6 to TRBJ1-6; D possibly corresponds to TRBD1 (5 bases). CDR3 size: 14 residues. Germline V gene data show CDR1 as SGHDT and CDR2 as YYEEEE. Trimming cost V 0 bases and J 9 bases, with 10 bases left between them. The CDR3 DNA follows: TGTGCCAGCAGCTTGGTGCAGGGAAGTTCACCCCTCCACTTT. It yields the protein CASSLVQGSSPLHF.

The CDR3 protein is CASREGGVETQYF. The CDR3 DNA reads as TGTGCCAGTAGGGAAGGGGGGGTCGAGACCCAGTACTTC. The V call is TRBV19, the J call TRBJ2-5, with D tentatively TRBD2 (7 bases). Trimming shortened V by 6 bases and J by 5 bases, and 13 bases separated the two germline ends. The CDR3 totals 13 residues. The germline V gene encodes CDR1 LNHDA and CDR2 SQIVND (reference sequence).